This T cell receptor beta chain was captured in a study of beta chain features in type 1 diabetes (dated by TCRdb to 2016 to 2019). As for the study more broadly: Mean age, gender distribution, total cell number and subset yield did not differ between patients and healthy donors. In the study, recently diagnosed type 1 diabetes patients and matched healthy donors were compared on the TCRB repertoires of their sorted circulating CD4+ T cell subsets. Across all samples, almost 110 million sorted cells were examined, and cell number per subset correlated strongly with RNA yield. Whereas all 30 or so donors provided naive and central memory subsets, regulatory and stem cell-like memory subsets were isolated from just 8 patients and about eight healthy donors. Broad study findings and their caveats: Because cDNA rather than genomic DNA was sequenced, highly expressing activated cells could have been over-represented, although no difference in activation and CD3 levels was found between groups. A moderate but significant shortening of TCRB CDR3 length was observed in type 1 diabetes patients in all four CD4+ subsets. PCR may preferentially amplify shorter templates, but because patient and control samples were amplified and corrected together, any resulting skew would affect both groups equally. At VDJ recombination sites, patients with type 1 diabetes made fewer insertions and deleted more nucleotides, a pattern implying thymic rearrangement abnormalities. Only small numbers of individuals were included in the HLA sub-analyses, which left unresolved whether HLA type had any influence on TCRB rearrangement. The naive, central memory and regulatory TCRB repertoires appeared to resemble one another more closely among patients than among healthy donors.

The High Capacity cDNA Reverse Transcription Kit was used to reverse transcribe all of the isolated RNA, meaning that expressed TCRB transcripts were what got sequenced. Deep immunoSEQ sequencing was performed on naive, central memory and regulatory T cell samples, with an average of about 3.6 million total reads per sample. Sorted cells were lysed in RLT buffer, and RNA was extracted using DNase-treated RNeasy Micro or Mini kits according to cell number. To prevent cross-contamination, every cell subset was processed on its own, while patient and healthy donor samples were processed together. The immunoSEQ multiplex PCR was used to amplify TCRB sequences from cDNA, generating 87-bp fragments that spanned the CDR3 region. Sequencing of the amplicons was performed on the Illumina HiSeq platform. As for the authors' bioinformatics: PCR bias was corrected computationally using synthetic template baselines, and reads within Hamming distance 2 were collapsed, with unmergeable singletons discarded. Reads were aligned against IMGT so that V, D and J genes, CDR3 length and insertions or deletions at six rearrangement sites could be assigned. Clonotype counts were normalized to sorted cell number within each subset before computing true diversity and Gini coefficients with the tcR R package. The overlap coefficient, calculated on TCRB nucleotide sequences, was used to quantify repertoire sharing. TCRdb limited this immuneACCESS table to in-frame rearrangements with V and J called. A share of clones is missing; checked studies link under half to unresolved V genes, and the rest is unexplained. D and trimming come from the DNA, and the V and J calls and clone size come from that table. Recorded for this sample are around 320,000 clones; about 15% of them occurred a single time. Of the sample, about 6.6% falls within the top ten clones.

The CDR3 goes from the cysteine to the phenylalanine over 13 residues. Only CDR3 DNA is held: 39 bases, read in frame from base 1. After removal of 6 bases from V and 4 bases from J, the junction retains 5 bases not matched to a gene. Looking up the germline V gene yields CDR1 KGHSY and CDR2 FQNENV. Points on this clone: This clone's antigen is unknown. No qualities accompany the bases; no much larger clone lies one base away.

Each donor gave one peripheral blood draw, averaging about 120 mL, which was collected into heparinised tubes. A BD FACSAria II and a panel including CD45RO, CCR7, CD25, CD127, CD95 and CD27 were used to sort naive, central memory, regulatory and stem cell-like memory CD4+ T cells. All sorted populations exceeded 95% purity. Right away, PBMCs were isolated by Lymphoprep density gradient centrifugation and were stained directly, with no culture step. To minimize batch effects, samples were stained and sorted in pairs, one healthy donor with one patient per experiment. Rearrangement joined TRBV16 to TRBJ1-1; the central 7 bases match TRBD1. The sequence came from a man under 40 in good health. Input material: central memory CD4+ T cells from blood. This receptor has the CDR3 CASRHDRVTEAFF. In nucleotides, the sequence is TGTGCCAGCAGGCACGACAGGGTCACTGAAGCTTTCTTT.